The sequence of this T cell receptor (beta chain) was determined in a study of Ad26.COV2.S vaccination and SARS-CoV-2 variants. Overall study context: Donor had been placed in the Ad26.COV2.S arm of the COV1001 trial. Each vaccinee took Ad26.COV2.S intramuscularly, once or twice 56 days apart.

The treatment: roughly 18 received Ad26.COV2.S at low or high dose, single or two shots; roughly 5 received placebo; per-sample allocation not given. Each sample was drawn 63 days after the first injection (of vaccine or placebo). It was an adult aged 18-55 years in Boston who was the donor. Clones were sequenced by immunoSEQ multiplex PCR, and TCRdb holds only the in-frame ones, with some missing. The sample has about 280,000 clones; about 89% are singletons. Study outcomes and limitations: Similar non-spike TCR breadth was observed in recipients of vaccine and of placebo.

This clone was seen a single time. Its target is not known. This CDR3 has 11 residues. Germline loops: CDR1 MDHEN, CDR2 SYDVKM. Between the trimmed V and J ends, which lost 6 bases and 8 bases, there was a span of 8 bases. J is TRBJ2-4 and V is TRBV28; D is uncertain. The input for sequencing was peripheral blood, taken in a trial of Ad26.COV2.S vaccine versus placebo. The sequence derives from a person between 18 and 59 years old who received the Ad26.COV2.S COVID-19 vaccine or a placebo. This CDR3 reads CASRLSDIQYF. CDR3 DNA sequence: TGTGCCAGCAGACTCAGTGACATTCAGTACTTC.